This T cell receptor (beta chain) was sequenced for a study of cytomegalovirus exposure and HLA in healthy donors. The protocol was immunoSEQ multiplex PCR, while the TCRdb copy is restricted to in-frame clones and leaves out a portion. This table has about 160,000 clones, about 96% appearing once. The germline gives CDR1 SGHAT, CDR2 FQNNGV. The CDR3 loop spans 14 amino acids. Unmatched junction bases numbered 11, after V lost 8 bases and J lost 8 bases. Study-wide results and caveats: Whilst most TCR sequences proved rare, a subset of public TCRs occurred across many donors. Reports showed the classifier diagnosing cytomegalovirus status with high specificity and sensitivity. In the 120 validation repertoires, 94% of cluster scores exceeded 0, per a later analysis. In vitro assays verified that a few CMV-associated chains recognized CMV antigens specifically.

A remark on this clone: As yet, its antigen is unknown.

The sample was PBMCs. This receptor was identified in a woman aged 18-30 years in good health and CMV-seronegative. This chain links TRBV11-2 with TRBJ1-4, with 7 nucleotides matching TRBD1. For the CDR3, the DNA is TGTGCCAGCCAATTTACAGGGGTAGGAGAAAAACTGTTTTTT. It specifies CASQFTGVGEKLFF.